This TCR beta chain was captured in a study of blood T cell repertoires in COVID-19. Participant-reported clinical history was the basis for cohort assignment. CDR1 is SNHLY, CDR2 FYNNEI, per germline. The junction had 3 bases not matched to a gene; V was cut back by 8 bases and J by 6 bases. The CDR3 has 13 residues. This table comes from immunoSEQ multiplex PCR, and its TCRdb copy is limited to in-frame clones, with some not included. The table shows 250,000 or so clones, with about four fifths occurring only once. The chain has TRBV2 and TRBJ2-1; 11 bases are a match to TRBD1. The receptor was isolated from a man aged 55-75 years who had recovered from COVID-19. Sequenced input: PBMCs or T cells enriched from blood (not recorded which). Written as DNA, the CDR3 is TGTGCCAGCGCGGGACAGGGGGGCAATGAGCAGTTCTTC. Protein sequence: CASAGQGGNEQFF.